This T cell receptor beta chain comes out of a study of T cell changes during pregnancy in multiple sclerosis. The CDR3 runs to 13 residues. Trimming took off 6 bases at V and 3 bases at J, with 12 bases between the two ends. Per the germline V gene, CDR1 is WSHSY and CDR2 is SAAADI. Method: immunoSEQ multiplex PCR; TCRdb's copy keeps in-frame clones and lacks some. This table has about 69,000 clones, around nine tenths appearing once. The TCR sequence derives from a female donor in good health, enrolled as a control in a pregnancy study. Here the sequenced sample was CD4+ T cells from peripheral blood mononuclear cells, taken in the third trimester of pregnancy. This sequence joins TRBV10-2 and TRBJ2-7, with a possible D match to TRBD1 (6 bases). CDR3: CASRFGTNYEQYF. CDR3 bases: TGCGCCAGCAGATTTGGGACAAACTACGAGCAGTACTTC.